The entry below describes one TCR beta chain. For TCRbeta, the library was prepared with unique molecular identifiers. TCRdb re-called the PCR reads through MiXCR, storing one row per CDR3 protein. The sample consists of hundreds of thousands of distinct CDR3 sequences, approximately 15% of them appearing once. The entry originates in a study of T-cell reconstitution after alpha-beta-depleted transplantation in children. The CDR3 extends over 14 amino acids. The germline V gene encodes CDR1 SGHTA and CDR2 FQGNSA. Trimming shortened V by 1 base and J by 7 bases, and 8 bases separated the two germline ends.

This specimen was PBMCs from the stem cell graft donor, taken from the stem cell graft. The chain links TRBV7-2 to TRBJ1-6, with a possible D match to TRBD1 (5 bases). The sequence was obtained from a human donor who donated a stem cell graft to a child with acute myeloid leukemia. CDR3 region: CASSLGTRNSPLHF. The CDR3 DNA reads TGTGCCAGCAGCTTAGGGACACGAAATTCACCCCTCCACTTT.